The 9 T cell receptor beta chains reported below all come from one sample, sequenced in a study of identical twins. MiXCR was run by TCRdb on the 5' RACE reads, yielding one entry per CDR3 protein. The repertoire holds around 250,000 distinct CDR3 sequences, with over 5% as singletons. The sample was also linked to a second study, of T cells expressing NK-cell markers.

Specimen: CD8+ T cells sorted from blood. Receptor source: a woman between 18 and 29 years old in good health.

This sequence joins TRBV9 and TRBJ1-2; TRBD1 is a possible D gene (5 bases). Trimming removed 4 bases at V and 5 bases at J, with 18 bases between. This CDR3 region has 15 residues. The V gene's germline CDR1 is SGDLS and CDR2 YYNGEE. CDR3 amino acids: CASSPGQGALYGYTF. In DNA, the CDR3 is TGTGCCAGCAGCCCCGGCCAGGGAGCTCTTTATGGCTACACCTTC.

This clonotype turned up a few times. This chain links TRBV6-5 with TRBJ1-2; D is undetermined. CDR1 is MNHEY and CDR2 is SVGAGI in the germline V gene. This CDR3 comprises 12 residues. V lost 7 bases and J 8 bases, leaving 14 bases between the germline ends. The CDR3 coding sequence is TGTGCCAGCAACGGAGGATCCGGAGGCTACACCTTC. This encodes CASNGGSGGYTF.

A few counts support this clonotype. The chain carries TRBV4-1 and TRBJ2-2; TRBD1 or TRBD2 may be the D gene (6 bases each). Per the germline V gene, CDR1 is MGHRA and CDR2 is YSYEKL. The CDR3 covers 20 residues. V was trimmed by 2 bases and J by 7 bases, leaving 29 bases between them. The CDR3 DNA reads as TGCGCCAGCAGCCAATATACAGGGACGCGAGGAGGGTGGGCGGACGGGGAGCTGTTTTTT. It specifies CASSQYTGTRGGWADGELFF.

The sample holds a few counts of this clonotype. The chain has TRBV7-8 and TRBJ2-1; TRBD1 might be the D (6 bases). Per the germline V gene, CDR1 is SGHVS and CDR2 is FQNEAQ. The V gene lost 5 bases and the J gene lost 3 bases, with 14 bases spanning the gap. The CDR3 is made up of 15 amino acids. The CDR3 nucleotides read TGTGCCAGCAGCCAAACAGGGATTATCTACAATGAGCAGTTCTTC. Amino acids: CASSQTGIIYNEQFF.

This clonotype was observed at least ten times. CDR3 nucleotides: TGCAGTGCTAGTAGCGGGAGTCTGTGGGAGCAGTTCTTC. It codes for CSASSGSLWEQFF. The genes are TRBV20-1 and TRBJ2-1; TRBD2 aligns across 9 bases. CDR1 is DFQATT and CDR2 is SNEGSKA in the germline V gene (reference sequence). V dropped 3 bases and J dropped 10; count of bases not matched to a gene: 7. This CDR3 has 13 amino acids.

The chain couples TRBV14 to TRBJ2-7; 8 nucleotides agree with TRBD1. This CDR3 is 18 amino acids long. The germline V gene has CDR1 SGHDN and CDR2 FVKESK. V was clipped by 1 base and J by 2 bases; unmatched bases: 13. The CDR3 nucleotides are TGTGCCAGCAGCCAAGCCCCTCCAATTCACAGGGGGACCTACGAGCAGTACTTC. It specifies CASSQAPPIHRGTYEQYF.

This rearrangement joins TRBV5-8 to TRBJ2-1; 7 bases map to TRBD2. This CDR3 contains 16 residues. Germline CDR1 SGHTS, CDR2 YDEGEE. J gave up 1 base and V 5 bases, and 9 bases lay outside the gene matches. The CDR3 nucleotides are TGTGCCAGCAGTCAAGTGACTAGCCTTTCCTACAATGAGCAGTTCTTC. Protein sequence: CASSQVTSLSYNEQFF.

V and J are TRBV12-3 or TRBV12-4 and TRBJ1-2; D is unclear. There are 14 residues in the CDR3. V was cut by 9 bases and J by 6 bases, with 20 bases left in between. The CDR3 loop reads CASTFGSPFHGYTF. The CDR3, as DNA: TGTGCCAGTACCTTTGGGTCACCCTTCCATGGCTACACCTTC.

The chain is built from TRBV7-9 and TRBJ1-1; D call uncertain. CDR3 length: 11 amino acids. The V end was cut by 6 bases, the J end by 5 bases, with 7 bases between. Germline CDR1 is SEHNR and CDR2 is FQNEAQ (reference sequence). The CDR3 region has the DNA TGTGCCAGCAGGCGGGAAACTGAAGCTTTCTTT. Amino acid sequence: CASRRETEAFF.